Given below is one TCR beta chain in context. The CDR3 length is 16 residues. Trimming removed 7 bases from V and 5 bases from J; junction bases left unmatched: 16. Germline loops: CDR1 SGHRS, CDR2 YFSETQ. Profiling relied on immunoSEQ multiplex PCR, and the TCRdb table lists in-frame clones only, not all of them. The repertoire consists of around 370,000 clones, with 70% to 90% occurring once and the leading ten covering 2.5% to 3.5%. Described treatment: approximately 18 received Ad26.COV2.S at low or high dose, single or two shots; roughly five received placebo; per-sample allocation not given. On day 63 after the first injection, vaccine and placebo recipients gave samples. This sample stems from a study of Ad26.COV2.S vaccination and SARS-CoV-2 variants.

The clonotype was recovered from a person aged 18-60 years who received the Ad26.COV2.S COVID-19 vaccine or a placebo. This chain uses TRBV5-1 with TRBJ1-1, with 8 bases that match TRBD1. The input for sequencing was peripheral blood, taken in a trial of Ad26.COV2.S vaccine versus placebo. CDR3 in amino acids: CASRRRQGALGTEAFF. The CDR3 region has the DNA TGCGCCAGCCGGAGGCGTCAGGGGGCGCTGGGAACTGAAGCTTTCTTT.